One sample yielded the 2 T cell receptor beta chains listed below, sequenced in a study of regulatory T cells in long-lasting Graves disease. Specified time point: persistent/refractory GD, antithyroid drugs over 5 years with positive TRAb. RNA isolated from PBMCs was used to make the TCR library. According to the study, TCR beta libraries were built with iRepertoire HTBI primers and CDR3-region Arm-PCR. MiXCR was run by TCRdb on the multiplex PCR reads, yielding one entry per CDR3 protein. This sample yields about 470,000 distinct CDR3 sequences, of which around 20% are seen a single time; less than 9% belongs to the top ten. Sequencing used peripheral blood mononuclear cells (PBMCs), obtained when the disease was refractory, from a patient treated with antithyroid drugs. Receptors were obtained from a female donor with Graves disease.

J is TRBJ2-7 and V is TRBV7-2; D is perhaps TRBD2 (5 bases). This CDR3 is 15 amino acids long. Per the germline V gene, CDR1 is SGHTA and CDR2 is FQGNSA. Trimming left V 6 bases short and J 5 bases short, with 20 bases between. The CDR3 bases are TGTGCCAGCAGGGAGGAGGTCGTAGGGTCCCACGAGCAGTACTTC. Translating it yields CASREEVVGSHEQYF.

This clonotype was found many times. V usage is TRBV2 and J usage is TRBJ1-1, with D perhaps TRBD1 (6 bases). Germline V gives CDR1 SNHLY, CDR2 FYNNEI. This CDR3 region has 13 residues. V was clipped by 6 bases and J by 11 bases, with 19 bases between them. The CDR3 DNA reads TGTGCCAGCAGGGGGGGGGCAAAACTAGCCGCTTTCTTT. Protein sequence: CASRGGAKLAAFF.